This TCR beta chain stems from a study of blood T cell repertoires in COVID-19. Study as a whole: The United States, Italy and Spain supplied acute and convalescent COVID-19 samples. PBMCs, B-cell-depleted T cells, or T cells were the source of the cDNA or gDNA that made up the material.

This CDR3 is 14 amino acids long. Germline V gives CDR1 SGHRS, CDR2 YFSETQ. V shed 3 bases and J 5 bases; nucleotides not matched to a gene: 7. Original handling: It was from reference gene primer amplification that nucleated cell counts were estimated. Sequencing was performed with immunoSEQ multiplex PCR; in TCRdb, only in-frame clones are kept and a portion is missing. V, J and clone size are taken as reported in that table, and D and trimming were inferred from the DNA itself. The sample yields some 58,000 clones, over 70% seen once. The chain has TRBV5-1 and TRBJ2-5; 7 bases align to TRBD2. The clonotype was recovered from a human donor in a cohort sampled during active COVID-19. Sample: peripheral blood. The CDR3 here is CASSSGLPGETQYF. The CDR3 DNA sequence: TGCGCCAGCAGCTCGGGACTACCCGGGGAGACCCAGTACTTC.